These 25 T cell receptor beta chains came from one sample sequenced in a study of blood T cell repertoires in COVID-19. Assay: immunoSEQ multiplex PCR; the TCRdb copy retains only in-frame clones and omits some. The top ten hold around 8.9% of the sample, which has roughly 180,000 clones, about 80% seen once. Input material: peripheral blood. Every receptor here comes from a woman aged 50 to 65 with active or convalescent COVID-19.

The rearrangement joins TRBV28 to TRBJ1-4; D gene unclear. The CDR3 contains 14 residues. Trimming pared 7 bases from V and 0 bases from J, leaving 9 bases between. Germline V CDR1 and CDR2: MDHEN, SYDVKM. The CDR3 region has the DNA TGTGCCAGCACCCCCGGGGCAACTAATGAAAAACTGTTTTTT. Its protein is CASTPGATNEKLFF.

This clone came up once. In DNA form, the CDR3 reads TGTGCCAGTAGTATAGACCCCCCGGCTGGGTTGGAGAATGAGCAGTTCTTC. Protein: CASSIDPPAGLENEQFF. The chain has TRBV19 and TRBJ2-1; unclear D gene. Trimming stripped 0 bases from V and 7 bases from J, with 19 bases between. Germline CDR1 is LNHDA and CDR2 is SQIVND (reference sequence). The CDR3 extends over 17 amino acids. Full variable domain (missing parts from reference TRBV19 and TRBJ2-1): DGGITQSPKYLFRKEGQNVTLSCEQNLNHDAMYWYRQDPGQGLRLIYYSQIVNDFQKGDIAEGYSVSREKKESFPLTVTSAQKNPTAFYLCASSIDPPAGLENEQFFGPGTRLTVL.

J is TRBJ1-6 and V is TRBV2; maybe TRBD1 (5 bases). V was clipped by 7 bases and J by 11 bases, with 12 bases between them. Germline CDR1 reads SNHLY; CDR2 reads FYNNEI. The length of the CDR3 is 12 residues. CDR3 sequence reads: CASTGDSAPLHF. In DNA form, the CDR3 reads TGTGCCAGCACGGGGGATAGCGCACCCCTCCACTTT.

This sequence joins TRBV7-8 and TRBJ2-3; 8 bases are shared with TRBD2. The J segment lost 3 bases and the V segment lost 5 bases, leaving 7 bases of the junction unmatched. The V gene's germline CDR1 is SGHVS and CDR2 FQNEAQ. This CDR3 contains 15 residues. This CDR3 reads CASSLGAGGTDTQYF. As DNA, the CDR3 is TGTGCCAGCAGCCTGGGGGCGGGGGGTACAGATACGCAGTATTTT.

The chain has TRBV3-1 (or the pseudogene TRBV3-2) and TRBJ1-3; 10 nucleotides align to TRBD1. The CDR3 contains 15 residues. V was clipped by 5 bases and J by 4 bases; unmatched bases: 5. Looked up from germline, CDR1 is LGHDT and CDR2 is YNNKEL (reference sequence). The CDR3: CASSVGTGAGNTIYF. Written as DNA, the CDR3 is TGTGCCAGCAGCGTCGGGACAGGGGCCGGAAACACCATATATTTT.

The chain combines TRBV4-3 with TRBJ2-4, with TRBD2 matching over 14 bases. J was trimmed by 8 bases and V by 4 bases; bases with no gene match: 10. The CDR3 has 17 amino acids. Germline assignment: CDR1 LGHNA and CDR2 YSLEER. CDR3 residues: CASSLTGTSGSIDIQYF. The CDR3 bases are TGCGCCAGCAGCCTCACGGGGACTAGCGGGAGTATTGACATTCAGTACTTC.

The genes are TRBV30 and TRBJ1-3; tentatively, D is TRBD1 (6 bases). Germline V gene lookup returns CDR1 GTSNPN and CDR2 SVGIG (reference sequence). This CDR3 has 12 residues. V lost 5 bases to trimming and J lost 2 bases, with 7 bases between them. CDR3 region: CAWWTAGNTIYF. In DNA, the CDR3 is TGTGCCTGGTGGACAGCTGGAAACACCATATATTTT.

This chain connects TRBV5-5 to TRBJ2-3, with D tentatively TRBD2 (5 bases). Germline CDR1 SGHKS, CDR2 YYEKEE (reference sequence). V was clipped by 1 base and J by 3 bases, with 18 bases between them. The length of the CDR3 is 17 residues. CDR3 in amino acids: CASSLTPRGARTDTQYF. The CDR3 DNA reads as TGTGCCAGCAGCTTGACCCCCCGGGGTGCGAGGACAGATACGCAGTATTTT.

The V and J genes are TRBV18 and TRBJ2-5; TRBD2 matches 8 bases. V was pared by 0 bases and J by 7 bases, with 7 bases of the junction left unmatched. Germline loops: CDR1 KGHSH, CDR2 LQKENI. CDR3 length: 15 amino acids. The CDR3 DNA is TGTGCCAGCTCACCACCTAGCGGGACATTCGGGACCCAGTACTTC. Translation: CASSPPSGTFGTQYF.

The CDR3: CASSENRGTQYF. The CDR3 nucleotides read TGTGCCAGCAGTGAGAACAGGGGGACCCAGTACTTC. This chain uses TRBV6-1 with TRBJ2-5; 7 positions agree with TRBD1. Germline CDR1 is MNHNS and CDR2 is SASEGT. V trimming: 3 bases; J trimming: 7 bases; junction bases outside the gene matches: 2. The CDR3 runs 12 residues.

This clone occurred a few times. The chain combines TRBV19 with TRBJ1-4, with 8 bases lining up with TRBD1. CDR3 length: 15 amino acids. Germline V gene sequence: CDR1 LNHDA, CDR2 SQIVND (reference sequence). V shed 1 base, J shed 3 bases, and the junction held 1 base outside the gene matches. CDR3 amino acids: CASSIVTGANEKLFF. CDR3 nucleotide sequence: TGTGCCAGTAGTATAGTGACAGGGGCTAATGAAAAACTGTTTTTT. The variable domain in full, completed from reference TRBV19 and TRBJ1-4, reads DGGITQSPKYLFRKEGQNVTLSCEQNLNHDAMYWYRQDPGQGLRLIYYSQIVNDFQKGDIAEGYSVSREKKESFPLTVTSAQKNPTAFYLCASSIVTGANEKLFFGSGTQLSVL.

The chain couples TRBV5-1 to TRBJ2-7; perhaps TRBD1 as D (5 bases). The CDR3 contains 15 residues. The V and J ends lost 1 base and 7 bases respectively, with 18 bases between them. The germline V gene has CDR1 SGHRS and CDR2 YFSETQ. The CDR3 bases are TGCGCCAGCAGCTTGACTTATGGTGGGAAGGGGGAGCAGTACTTC. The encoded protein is CASSLTYGGKGEQYF.

The CDR3 reads CASSHPGDSNEKLFF. The CDR3, as DNA: TGTGCCAGTAGCCACCCAGGGGATAGTAATGAAAAACTGTTTTTT. The V call is TRBV19, the J call TRBJ1-4; TRBD1 is a possible D gene (6 bases). Trimming removed 6 bases from V and 4 bases from J, with 15 bases in between. The CDR3 is 15 residues long. Germline CDR1 LNHDA, CDR2 SQIVND (reference sequence). Using reference TRBV19 and TRBJ1-4 for the parts outside the CDR3, the full variable domain is DGGITQSPKYLFRKEGQNVTLSCEQNLNHDAMYWYRQDPGQGLRLIYYSQIVNDFQKGDIAEGYSVSREKKESFPLTVTSAQKNPTAFYLCASSHPGDSNEKLFFGSGTQLSVL.

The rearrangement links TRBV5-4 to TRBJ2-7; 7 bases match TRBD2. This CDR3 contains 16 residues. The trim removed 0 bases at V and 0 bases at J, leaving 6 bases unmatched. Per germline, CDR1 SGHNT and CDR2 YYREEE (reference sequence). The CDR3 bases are TGTGCCAGCAGCTTGGCCCGGACTAGGAGCTCCTACGAGCAGTACTTC. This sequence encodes CASSLARTRSSYEQYF.

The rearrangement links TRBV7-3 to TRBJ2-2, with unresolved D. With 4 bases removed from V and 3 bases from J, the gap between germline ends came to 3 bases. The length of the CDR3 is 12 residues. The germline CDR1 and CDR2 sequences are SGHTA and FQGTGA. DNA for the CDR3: TGTGCCAGCAGCTCCTACACCGGGGAGCTGTTTTTT. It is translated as CASSSYTGELFF.

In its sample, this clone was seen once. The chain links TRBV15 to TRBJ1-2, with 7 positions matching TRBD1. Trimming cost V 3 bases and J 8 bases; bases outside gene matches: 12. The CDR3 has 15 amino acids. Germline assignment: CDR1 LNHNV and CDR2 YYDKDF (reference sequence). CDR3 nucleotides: TGTGCCACCAGCAGCCATCGAGGGGGCACCGGGGGCTACACCTTC. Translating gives CATSSHRGGTGGYTF.

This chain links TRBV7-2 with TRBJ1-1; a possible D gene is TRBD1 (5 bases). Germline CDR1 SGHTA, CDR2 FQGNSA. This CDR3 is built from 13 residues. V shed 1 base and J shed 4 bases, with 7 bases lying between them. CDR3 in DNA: TGTGCCAGCAGCTTAGTAGGGGTCACTGAAGCTTTCTTT. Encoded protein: CASSLVGVTEAFF.

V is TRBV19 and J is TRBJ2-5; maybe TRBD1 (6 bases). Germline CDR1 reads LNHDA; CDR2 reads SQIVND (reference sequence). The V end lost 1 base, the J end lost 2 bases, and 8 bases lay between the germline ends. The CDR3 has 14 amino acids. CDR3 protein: CASSIGTAQETQYF. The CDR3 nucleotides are TGTGCCAGTAGTATAGGGACAGCGCAAGAGACCCAGTACTTC.

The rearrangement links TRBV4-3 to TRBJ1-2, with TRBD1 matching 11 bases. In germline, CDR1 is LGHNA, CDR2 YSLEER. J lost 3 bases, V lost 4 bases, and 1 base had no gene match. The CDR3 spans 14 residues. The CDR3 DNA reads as TGCGCCAGCAGCCGGACAGGGGGCGACTATGGCTACACCTTC. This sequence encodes CASSRTGGDYGYTF.

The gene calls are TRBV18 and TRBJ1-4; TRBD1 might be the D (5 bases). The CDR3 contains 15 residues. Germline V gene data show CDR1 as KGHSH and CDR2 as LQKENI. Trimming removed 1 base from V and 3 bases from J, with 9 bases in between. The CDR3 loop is CASSPRAGSNEKLFF. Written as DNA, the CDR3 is TGTGCCAGCTCACCACGGGCAGGGTCTAATGAAAAACTGTTTTTT. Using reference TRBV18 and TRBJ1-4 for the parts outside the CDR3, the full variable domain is NAGVMQNPRHLVRRRGQEARLRCSPMKGHSHVYWYRQLPEEGLKFMVYLQKENIIDESGMPKERFSAEFPKEGPSILRIQQVVRGDSAAYFCASSPRAGSNEKLFFGSGTQLSVL.

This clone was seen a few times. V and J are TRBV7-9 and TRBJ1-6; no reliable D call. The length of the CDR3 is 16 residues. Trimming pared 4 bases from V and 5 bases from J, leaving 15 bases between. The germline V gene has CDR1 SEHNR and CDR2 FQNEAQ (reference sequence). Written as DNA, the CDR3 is TGTGCCAGCAGCTCCGGGGTTGGCGGGGATAATTCACCCCTCCACTTT. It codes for CASSSGVGGDNSPLHF.

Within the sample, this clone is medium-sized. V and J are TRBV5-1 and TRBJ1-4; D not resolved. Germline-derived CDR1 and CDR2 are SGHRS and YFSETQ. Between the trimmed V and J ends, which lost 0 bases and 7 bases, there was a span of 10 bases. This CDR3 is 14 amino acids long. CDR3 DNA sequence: TGCGCCAGCAGCTTGGTTTCGGGAGTTGAAAAACTGTTTTTT. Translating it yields CASSLVSGVEKLFF.

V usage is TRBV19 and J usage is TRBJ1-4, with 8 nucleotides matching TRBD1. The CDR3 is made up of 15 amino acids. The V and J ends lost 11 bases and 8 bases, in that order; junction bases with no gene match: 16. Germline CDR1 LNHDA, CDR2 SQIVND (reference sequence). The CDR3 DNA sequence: TGTGCCGGCCGGGACAGGCACATCGGGGAGGAAAAACTGTTTTTT. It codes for CAGRDRHIGEEKLFF.

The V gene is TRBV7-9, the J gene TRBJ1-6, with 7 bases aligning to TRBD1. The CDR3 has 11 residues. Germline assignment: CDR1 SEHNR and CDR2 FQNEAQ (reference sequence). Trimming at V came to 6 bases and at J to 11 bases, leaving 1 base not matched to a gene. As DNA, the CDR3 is TGTGCCAGCAGTCAGGGGGCACCCCTCCACTTT. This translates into CASSQGAPLHF. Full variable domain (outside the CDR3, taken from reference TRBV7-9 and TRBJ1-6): DTGVSQNPRHKITKRGQNVTFRCDPISEHNRLYWYRQTLGQGPEFLTYFQNEAQLEKSRLLSDRFSAERPKGSFSTLEIQRTEQGDSAMYLCASSQGAPLHFGNGTRLTVT.

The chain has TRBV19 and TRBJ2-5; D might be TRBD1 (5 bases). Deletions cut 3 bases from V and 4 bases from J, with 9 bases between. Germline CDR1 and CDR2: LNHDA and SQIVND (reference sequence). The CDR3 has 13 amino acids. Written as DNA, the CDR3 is TGTGCCAGTAGTATCCAGGGTAGAGAGACCCAGTACTTC. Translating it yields CASSIQGRETQYF.